These T cell receptor beta chains were read from a single sample in a study of T cells in Graves' hyperthyroidism and ophthalmopathy. TCRdb re-derived calls from the multiplex PCR reads in MiXCR, one entry per CDR3 protein. The data contain over 450,000 distinct CDR3 sequences, approximately 14% of them singletons. Source material: blood. The receptors here all came from a woman younger than 35 with Graves' hyperthyroidism. CDR3s include the opening cysteine and the closing phenylalanine or tryptophan. D genes are given only for firm matches. Size values are once, few and many counts, or a class for expanded clones, and some rows have none.

V gene	J gene	clone size	D gene	CDR3 protein	CDR3 DNA
TRBV9	TRBJ2-5	many	TRBD1	CASSYTDRGEEETQYF	TGTGCCAGCAGCTATACGGACAGGGGTGAGGAAGAGACCCAGTACTTC
TRBV7-9	TRBJ2-5	few	TRBD1	CATDVGTGSRETQYF	TGTGCCACCGATGTCGGGACAGGGTCCCGGGAGACCCAGTACTTC
TRBV20-1	TRBJ2-2	.	.	CSARDGSGTGGLFF	TGCAGTGCTAGAGACGGGAGTGGCACCGGGGGGCTGTTTTTT
TRBV7-2	TRBJ2-3	many	.	CASSLITSTDTQYF	TGTGCCAGCAGCTTAATCACTAGCACAGATACGCAGTATTTT
TRBV6-5	TRBJ1-1	few	.	CASSLRGAYTEAFF	TGTGCCAGCAGTTTACGGGGGGCTTACACTGAAGCTTTCTTT
TRBV5-1	TRBJ1-6	many	TRBD1	CASSLDGGQRYSPLHF	TGCGCCAGCAGCTTGGATGGGGGACAGAGGTACTCACCCCTCCACTTT
TRBV4-1	TRBJ2-1	.	.	CASSQVPVPPHNEQFF	TGCGCCAGCAGCCAAGTCCCAGTCCCACCCCACAATGAGCAGTTCTTC
TRBV12-3/TRBV12-4	TRBJ2-1	many	TRBD2	CASSSWGDLAGYNEQFF	TGTGCCAGCAGTTCATGGGGAGATCTAGCGGGATACAATGAGCAGTTCTTC
TRBV19	TRBJ2-7	few	.	CASSMGNQYEQYF	TGTGCCAGTAGTATGGGCAATCAGTACGAGCAGTACTTC
TRBV28	TRBJ1-5	few	.	CASRPFGGSVQPQHF	TGTGCCAGCAGACCCTTTGGGGGTTCGGTTCAGCCCCAGCATTTT
TRBV20-1	TRBJ2-1	many	TRBD2	CSAPRTSLNEQFF	TGCAGTGCCCCTCGGACTAGCTTAAATGAGCAGTTCTTC
TRBV7-2	TRBJ2-7	.	TRBD1	CASSSGTGAFYEQYF	TGTGCCAGCAGTTCCGGGACAGGGGCGTTCTACGAGCAGTACTTC
TRBV3-1	TRBJ2-1	many	.	CASSQGMSGSRNNNEQFF	TGTGCCAGCAGCCAGGGTATGTCGGGGTCCAGAAATAACAATGAGCAGTTCTTC
TRBV19	TRBJ1-4	many	.	CASSVSVTTNEKLFF	TGTGCCAGTAGTGTCTCAGTTACAACTAATGAAAAACTGTTTTTT
TRBV12-5	TRBJ2-1	many	TRBD2	CASGLGTSGRGNEQFF	TGTGCTAGTGGTTTGGGTACTAGCGGGCGGGGCAATGAGCAGTTCTTC
TRBV29-1	TRBJ2-5	few	.	CSVFAGGRETQYF	TGCAGCGTTTTCGCTGGGGGGCGGGAGACCCAGTACTTC
TRBV11-2	TRBJ2-7	many	TRBD2	CASSSSSGRGYEQYF	TGTGCCAGCAGCTCCTCTAGCGGGAGAGGGTACGAGCAGTACTTC